Following are 30 T cell receptor beta chains from one sample sequenced in a study of cytomegalovirus exposure and HLA in healthy donors. Primers for the PCR totalled 60 Vbeta and 13 Jbeta. Sequencing used immunoSEQ multiplex PCR; TCRdb keeps in-frame clones, though not all of them. This sample has 95,000 to 100,000 clones, with over 70% found just once. Sequenced input: PBMCs. The receptors were gathered from a man between 45 and 60 years old in good health and CMV-seronegative.

This chain links TRBV11-3 with TRBJ2-1, with 8 bases matching TRBD2. V shed 2 bases, J shed 5 bases, and the junction held 8 bases outside the gene matches. The CDR3 spans 16 residues. Per germline, CDR1 SGHNT and CDR2 YENEEA. The CDR3 DNA sequence: TGTGCCAGCAGCTTACGGGCTAGCGGGTGGGACAATGAGCAGTTCTTC. This codes for CASSLRASGWDNEQFF.

The chain employs TRBV27 and TRBJ1-5; no clear D. Between the trimmed V and J ends, which lost 4 bases and 8 bases, there was a span of 9 bases. The CDR3 totals 12 residues. Germline values: CDR1 MNHEY, CDR2 SMNVEV (reference sequence). CDR3 sequence: CASSSPGEPQHF. In DNA form, the CDR3 reads TGTGCCAGCAGTTCCCCCGGGGAGCCCCAGCATTTT.

The rearrangement joins TRBV30 to TRBJ1-4; D might be TRBD1 (5 bases). Germline values: CDR1 GTSNPN, CDR2 SVGIG (reference sequence). The V and J ends lost 0 bases and 8 bases respectively, with 22 bases between them. The CDR3 runs to 17 residues. In DNA, the CDR3 is TGTGCCTGGAGTGTAATAATACCTCCAGGGAAGTACGAAAAACTGTTTTTT. Translating it yields CAWSVIIPPGKYEKLFF.

The chain has TRBV18 and TRBJ2-2, with 7 bases that match TRBD2. Germline-derived CDR1 and CDR2 are KGHSH and LQKENI. V lost 4 bases and J lost 1; bases outside the gene matches: 6. The length of the CDR3 is 16 residues. The CDR3 nucleotides read TGTGCCAGCTCACTCCTCGGGAGGATGAACACCGGGGAGCTGTTTTTT. It codes for CASSLLGRMNTGELFF.

This chain links TRBV5-1 with TRBJ2-7, with D possibly TRBD2 on 5 matching bases. The V end was cut by 3 bases, the J end by 2 bases, with 12 bases between. CDR3 size: 14 residues. Germline V lookup: CDR1 SGHRS, CDR2 YFSETQ. CDR3 DNA: TGCGCCAGCAGCTCCGGACTTACAACCTACGAGCAGTACTTC. It codes for CASSSGLTTYEQYF.

The chain couples TRBV15 to TRBJ2-2; 9 positions agree with TRBD1. V shed 5 bases, J shed 4 bases, and the junction held 8 bases outside the gene matches. The CDR3 totals 16 residues. Germline CDR1 and CDR2: LNHNV and YYDKDF (reference sequence). The CDR3, as DNA: TGTGCCACCAGCCCCCGGACAGGGGAAATCACCGGGGAGCTGTTTTTT. Protein sequence: CATSPRTGEITGELFF.

The V call is TRBV4-1, the J call TRBJ2-3, with a weak D call TRBD1 (6 bases). The CDR3 totals 14 residues. Germline CDR1 reads MGHRA; CDR2 reads YSYEKL. Deletions cut 4 bases from V and 4 bases from J, with 12 bases between. As DNA, the CDR3 is TGCGCCAGCAGCCTAGGGGGTGGGGCAGATACGCAGTATTTT. Protein product: CASSLGGGADTQYF.

The table lists this clone with a few counts. This chain links TRBV2 with TRBJ2-7, with D possibly matching TRBD1 (6 bases). The length of the CDR3 is 12 residues. V was clipped by 7 bases and J by 8 bases, with 15 bases between them. The germline V gene has CDR1 SNHLY and CDR2 FYNNEI. CDR3 region: CASNLKQGQQYF. CDR3 sequence (DNA): TGTGCCAGCAATTTAAAACAGGGACAGCAGTACTTC.

The rearrangement uses TRBV6-5 and TRBJ1-1; D call uncertain. CDR1 MNHEY and CDR2 SVGAGI come from the germline V gene. The CDR3 totals 15 residues. V was cut by 2 bases and J by 3 bases, with 13 bases left in between. Written as DNA, the CDR3 is TGTGCCAGCAGTTACGAATCCGGGCGGGACACTGAAGCTTTCTTT. This translates into CASSYESGRDTEAFF.

The rearrangement joins TRBV28 to TRBJ2-3; tentative D call: TRBD2 (6 bases). Trimming stripped 7 bases from V and 0 bases from J, with 20 bases between. The CDR3 extends over 17 amino acids. Germline lookup yields CDR1 MDHEN and CDR2 SYDVKM. The CDR3 is CASNPPGTGGSTDTQYF. CDR3 sequence (DNA): TGTGCCAGCAACCCTCCGGGGACTGGGGGTAGCACAGATACGCAGTATTTT.

The V gene is TRBV18, the J gene TRBJ1-1; 8 bases agree with TRBD1. CDR3 size: 15 residues. Germline V gene data show CDR1 as KGHSH and CDR2 as LQKENI. Trimming at V came to 3 bases and at J to 1 base, leaving 4 bases not matched to a gene. The chain's CDR3 is CASSPNQGANTEAFF. Here the CDR3 DNA reads TGTGCCAGCTCACCCAACCAGGGGGCGAACACTGAAGCTTTCTTT.

This sequence joins TRBV15 and TRBJ1-5, with D possibly matching TRBD1 (5 bases). This CDR3 spans 17 amino acids. CDR1 LNHNV and CDR2 YYDKDF come from the germline V gene (reference sequence). V gave up 0 bases and J gave up 1 base, with 13 bases separating them. CDR3 nucleotides: TGTGCCACCAGCAGAGATAAATCAGGGTTGAGCAATCAGCCCCAGCATTTT. This gives the protein CATSRDKSGLSNQPQHF.

The chain employs TRBV5-1 and TRBJ1-1; D uncertain. The CDR3 is made up of 14 amino acids. The germline V gene encodes CDR1 SGHRS and CDR2 YFSETQ. Trimming stripped 0 bases from V and 5 bases from J, with 11 bases between. The CDR3 DNA sequence: TGCGCCAGCAGCTTGGGAGGGAAAAGGACTGAAGCTTTCTTT. Translating it yields CASSLGGKRTEAFF.

The V and J genes are TRBV5-6 and TRBJ2-5; 7 bases line up with TRBD1. V was pared by 2 bases and J by 5 bases, with 12 bases of the junction left unmatched. CDR1 is SGHDT, CDR2 YYEEEE, per germline. The CDR3 runs to 16 residues. The chain's CDR3 is CASSFEGQARGETQYF. DNA for the CDR3: TGTGCCAGCAGCTTCGAAGGACAGGCTAGAGGCGAGACCCAGTACTTC. Looking up the rest from reference TRBV5-6 and TRBJ2-5 gives the full variable domain: DAGVTQSPTHLIKTRGQQVTLRCSPKSGHDTVSWYQQALGQGPQFIFQYYEEEERQRGNFPDRFSGHQFPNYSSELNVNALLLGDSALYLCASSFEGQARGETQYFGPGTRLLVL.

This clone was picked up a small number of times. This chain joins TRBV6-4 and TRBJ1-2; possible D gene TRBD1, 5 bases. V was trimmed by 2 bases and J by 4 bases, leaving 14 bases between them. Germline V gene data show CDR1 as MRHNA and CDR2 as SNTAGT. The CDR3 loop spans 15 amino acids. In nucleotides, the CDR3 is TGTGCCAGCAGTGACAGGGGCGTACCTGGCTATGGCTACACCTTC. This encodes CASSDRGVPGYGYTF.

In the case of this clone: The sample carries other DNA sequences with the same CDR3. This chain uses TRBV2 with TRBJ1-6; 8 bases fit TRBD1. Germline CDR1 reads SNHLY; CDR2 reads FYNNEI. The CDR3 contains 14 residues. V was clipped by 5 bases and J by 9 bases; unmatched bases: 6. The CDR3 sequence: CASSSDRGFSPLHF. The CDR3 DNA reads TGTGCCAGCAGTTCCGACAGGGGATTTTCACCCCTCCACTTT. The complete variable domain, with remaining parts taken from reference TRBV2 and TRBJ1-6, reads EPEVTQTPSHQVTQMGQEVILRCVPISNHLYFYWYRQILGQKVEFLVSFYNNEISEKSEIFDDQFSVERPDGSNFTLKIRSTKLEDSAMYFCASSSDRGFSPLHFGNGTRLTVT.

Comments on this clone: The identical CDR3 is also encoded by other nucleotide sequences in the sample. The gene calls are TRBV28 and TRBJ1-3; D may be TRBD1 (5 bases). Germline V gives CDR1 MDHEN, CDR2 SYDVKM. The CDR3 has 12 amino acids. V dropped 4 bases and J dropped 4 bases, with 5 bases sitting between them. The CDR3 nucleotides read TGTGCCAGCAGTTCAGGGGGAAACACCATATATTTT. Translating gives CASSSGGNTIYF. Supplemented by reference TRBV28 and TRBJ1-3, the full variable domain reads DVKVTQSSRYLVKRTGEKVFLECVQDMDHENMFWYRQDPGLGLRLIYFSYDVKMKEKGDIPEGYSVSREKKERFSLILESASTNQTSMYLCASSSGGNTIYFGEGSWLTVV.

This sequence joins TRBV6-1 and TRBJ2-3; a weak D match, TRBD2 (6 bases). Between the trimmed V and J ends, which lost 5 bases and 6 bases, there was a span of 9 bases. The CDR3 consists of 12 residues. The germline gives CDR1 MNHNS, CDR2 SASEGT. The CDR3: CASSRLADTQYF. The CDR3 nucleotides read TGTGCCAGCAGTAGGCTAGCGGATACGCAGTATTTT.

V usage is TRBV5-6 and J usage is TRBJ1-6; D is unclear. This CDR3 has 12 amino acids. Germline V gives CDR1 SGHDT, CDR2 YYEEEE. Trimming removed 2 bases from V and 11 bases from J, with 8 bases in between. CDR3 amino acids: CASSFAGAPLHF. For the CDR3, the DNA is TGTGCCAGCAGCTTCGCGGGCGCACCCCTCCACTTT.

The chain joins TRBV28 to TRBJ1-5; no clear D gene. Trimming took off 6 bases at V and 2 bases at J, with 11 bases between the two ends. The CDR3 extends over 14 amino acids. Germline CDR1 MDHEN, CDR2 SYDVKM. CDR3 region: CASSSTRGNQPQHF. DNA of the CDR3: TGTGCCAGCAGCTCCACTAGAGGCAATCAGCCCCAGCATTTT.

This chain joins TRBV2 and TRBJ1-4, with 11 bases matching TRBD1. After removal of 6 bases from V and 7 bases from J, the junction contained 10 bases not matched to a gene. Germline CDR1 SNHLY, CDR2 FYNNEI. The CDR3 is 16 residues long. The CDR3 region has the DNA TGTGCCAGCAGCCAGCCGGGACAGGGGGACGGTGAAAAACTGTTTTTT. This translates into CASSQPGQGDGEKLFF.

In regard to this clone: Relative to the germline gene, one junction end is altered; a read error may explain this. The rearrangement joins TRBV14 to TRBJ1-1, with 9 nucleotides matching TRBD1. This CDR3 comprises 15 residues. Germline V gives CDR1 SGHDN, CDR2 FVKESK. This chain's CDR3 is CASRQGQGMNTEAFF. In DNA, the CDR3 is TGTGCCAGCAGACAAGGACAGGGGATGAACACTGAAGCTTTCTTT.

This sequence joins TRBV5-8 and TRBJ2-1; 9 positions match TRBD1. The CDR3 covers 15 residues. The germline V gene has CDR1 SGHTS and CDR2 YDEGEE. The J segment lost 3 bases and the V segment lost 4 bases, leaving 5 bases of the junction unmatched. The CDR3 region has the DNA TGTGCCAGCAGCCGGGGACAGGGAGGCTACAATGAGCAGTTCTTC. The encoded protein is CASSRGQGGYNEQFF.

This rearrangement joins TRBV5-1 to TRBJ2-1, with 7 bases aligning to TRBD2. This CDR3 region has 16 residues. The J segment lost 3 bases and the V segment lost 6 bases, leaving 12 bases of the junction unmatched. CDR1 SGHRS and CDR2 YFSETQ come from the germline V gene. CDR3 loop: CASKGRSGVIYNEQFF. CDR3 sequence (DNA): TGCGCCAGCAAGGGAAGAAGCGGGGTGATCTACAATGAGCAGTTCTTC.

The chain is built from TRBV19 and TRBJ2-1; TRBD2 matches 15 bases. The CDR3 length is 16 residues. Germline trimming cut 4 bases from V and 8 bases from J; bases unmatched to any gene: 6. The germline CDR1 and CDR2 sequences are LNHDA and SQIVND (reference sequence). The CDR3 region has the DNA TGTGCCAGTAGTACAGGACTAGCGGGGGGGAAGGATGAGCAGTTCTTC. Translated, it gives CASSTGLAGGKDEQFF.

This sequence joins TRBV7-2 and TRBJ2-7; tentatively, D is TRBD2 (6 bases). Germline lookup yields CDR1 SGHTA and CDR2 FQGNSA. Trimming cost V 7 bases and J 2 bases, with 15 bases left between them. The CDR3 spans 14 residues. This chain's CDR3 is CASTVSGGAYEQYF. The DNA for the CDR3 is TGTGCCAGCACCGTGAGCGGAGGGGCCTACGAGCAGTACTTC.

A few counts support this clone. This chain connects TRBV30 to TRBJ2-5; 7 positions agree with TRBD1. Trimming took 5 bases from V and 1 from J; bases not matched to a gene: 10. This CDR3 has 15 amino acids. Germline CDR1 is GTSNPN and CDR2 is SVGIG (reference sequence). The CDR3 loop is CAWAPLTGTQETQYF. The CDR3 region has the DNA TGTGCCTGGGCCCCCCTGACAGGGACCCAAGAGACCCAGTACTTC.

The rearrangement uses TRBV5-1 and TRBJ2-2; a weak D match, TRBD1 (6 bases). V gave up 4 bases and J gave up 8 bases, with 21 bases separating them. CDR3 size: 16 residues. Germline V gene lookup returns CDR1 SGHRS and CDR2 YFSETQ. CDR3 coding DNA: TGCGCCAGCAGCCTGAGCCGGGACACCTCCAGGGGGGAGCTGTTTTTT. Translation gives CASSLSRDTSRGELFF. The whole variable domain, remainder taken from reference TRBV5-1 and TRBJ2-2, is KAGVTQTPRYLIKTRGQQVTLSCSPISGHRSVSWYQQTPGQGLQFLFEYFSETQRNKGNFPGRFSGRQFSNSRSEMNVSTLELGDSALYLCASSLSRDTSRGELFFGEGSRLTVL.

The rearrangement links TRBV28 to TRBJ1-2; 12 bases agree with TRBD1. The V gene's germline CDR1 is MDHEN and CDR2 SYDVKM. The length of the CDR3 is 17 residues. V dropped 3 bases and J dropped 7; count of bases not matched to a gene: 12. The CDR3 coding sequence is TGTGCCAGCAGTTTGTCGAACCCGGGACAGGGGGCGGGTGGCTACACCTTC. Translating it yields CASSLSNPGQGAGGYTF.

The CDR3 sequence is CASSPQTSGRATDTQYF. The CDR3 nucleotides read TGCGCCAGCAGCCCTCAGACTAGCGGGAGGGCCACAGATACGCAGTATTTT. V usage is TRBV4-1 and J usage is TRBJ2-3; 14 bases map to TRBD2. The V segment lost 4 bases and the J segment 2 bases; nucleotides outside the gene matches: 5. This CDR3 comprises 17 residues. The germline CDR1 and CDR2 sequences are MGHRA and YSYEKL.